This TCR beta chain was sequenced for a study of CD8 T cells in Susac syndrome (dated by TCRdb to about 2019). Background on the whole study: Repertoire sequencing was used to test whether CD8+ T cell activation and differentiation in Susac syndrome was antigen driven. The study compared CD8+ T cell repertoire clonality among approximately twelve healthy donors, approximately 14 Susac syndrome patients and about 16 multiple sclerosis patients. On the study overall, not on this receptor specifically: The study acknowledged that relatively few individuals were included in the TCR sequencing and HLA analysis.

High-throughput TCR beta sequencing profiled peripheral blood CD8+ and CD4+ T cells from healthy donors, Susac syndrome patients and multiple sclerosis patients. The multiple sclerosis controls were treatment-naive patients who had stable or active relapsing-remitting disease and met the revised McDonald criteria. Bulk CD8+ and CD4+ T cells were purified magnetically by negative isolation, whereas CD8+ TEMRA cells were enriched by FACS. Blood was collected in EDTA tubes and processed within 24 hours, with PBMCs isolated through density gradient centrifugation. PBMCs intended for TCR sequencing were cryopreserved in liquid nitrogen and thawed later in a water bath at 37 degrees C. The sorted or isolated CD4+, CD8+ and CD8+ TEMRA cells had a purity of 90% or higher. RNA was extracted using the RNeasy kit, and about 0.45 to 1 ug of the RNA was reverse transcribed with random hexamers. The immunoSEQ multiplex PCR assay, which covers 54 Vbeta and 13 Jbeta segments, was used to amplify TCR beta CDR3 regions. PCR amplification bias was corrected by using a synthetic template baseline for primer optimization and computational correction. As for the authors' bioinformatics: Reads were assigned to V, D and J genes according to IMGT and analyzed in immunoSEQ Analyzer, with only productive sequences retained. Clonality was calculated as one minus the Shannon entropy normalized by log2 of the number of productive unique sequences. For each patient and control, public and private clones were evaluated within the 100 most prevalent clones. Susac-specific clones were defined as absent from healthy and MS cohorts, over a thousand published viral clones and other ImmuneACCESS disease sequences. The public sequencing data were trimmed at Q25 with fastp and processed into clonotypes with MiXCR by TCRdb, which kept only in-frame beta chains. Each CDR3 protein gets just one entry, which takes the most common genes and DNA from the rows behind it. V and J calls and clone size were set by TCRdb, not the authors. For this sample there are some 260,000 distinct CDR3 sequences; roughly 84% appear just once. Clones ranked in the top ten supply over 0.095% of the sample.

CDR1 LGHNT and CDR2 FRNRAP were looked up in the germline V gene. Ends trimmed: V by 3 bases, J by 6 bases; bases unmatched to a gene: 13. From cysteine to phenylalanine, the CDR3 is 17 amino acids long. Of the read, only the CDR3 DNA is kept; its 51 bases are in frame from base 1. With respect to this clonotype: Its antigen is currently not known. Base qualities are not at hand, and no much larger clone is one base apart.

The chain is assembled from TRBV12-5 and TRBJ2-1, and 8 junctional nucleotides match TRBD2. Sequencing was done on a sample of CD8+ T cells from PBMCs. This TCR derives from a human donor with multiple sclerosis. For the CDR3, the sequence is CASGLALSGIPINEQFF. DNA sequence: TGTGCTAGTGGTTTAGCCCTTAGCGGGATTCCAATCAATGAGCAGTTCTTC.